This T cell receptor (beta chain) was sequenced during a study of CD8 T cells in Susac syndrome. The CDR3 spans 15 residues. Trimming took 0 bases from V and 6 from J; bases not matched to a gene: 6. Per germline, CDR1 MGHRA and CDR2 YSYEKL. RNA, at roughly 0.45 to 1 ug, was reverse transcribed with random hexamers. TCRdb passed the immunoSEQ multiplex PCR reads through MiXCR, listing each CDR3 protein once. Of around 150,000 distinct CDR3 sequences detected, approximately 95% appear once; the ten largest clones hold approximately 0.18%. Specimen: CD8+ T cells from PBMCs. This sequence originates from a human donor with Susac syndrome. The chain carries TRBV4-1 and TRBJ2-7, with 9 bases lining up with TRBD1. The DNA for the CDR3 is TGCGCCAGCAGCCAAGAGGACAGGGGACAGAGCGAGCAGTACTTC. Translated: CASSQEDRGQSEQYF.